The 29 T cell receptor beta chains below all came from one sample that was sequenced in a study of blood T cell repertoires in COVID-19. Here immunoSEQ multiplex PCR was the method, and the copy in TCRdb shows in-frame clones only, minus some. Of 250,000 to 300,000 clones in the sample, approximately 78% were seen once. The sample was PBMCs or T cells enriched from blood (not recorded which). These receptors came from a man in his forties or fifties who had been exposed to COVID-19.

The CDR3 region is CASREDRNTEAFF. DNA of the CDR3: TGTGCCAGCAGGGAGGACAGGAACACTGAAGCTTTCTTT. This chain uses TRBV5-4 with TRBJ1-1; maybe TRBD1 (6 bases). CDR1 is SGHNT, CDR2 YYREEE, per germline (reference sequence). This CDR3 is 13 amino acids long. V lost 5 bases and J lost 1, with 9 bases in between.

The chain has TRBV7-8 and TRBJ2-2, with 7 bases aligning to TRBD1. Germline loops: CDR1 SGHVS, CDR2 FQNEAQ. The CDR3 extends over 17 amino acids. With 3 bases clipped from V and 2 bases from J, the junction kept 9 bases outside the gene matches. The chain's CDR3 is CASSFQQGSGNTGELFF. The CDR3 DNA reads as TGTGCCAGCAGCTTTCAACAGGGGAGTGGTAACACCGGGGAGCTGTTTTTT.

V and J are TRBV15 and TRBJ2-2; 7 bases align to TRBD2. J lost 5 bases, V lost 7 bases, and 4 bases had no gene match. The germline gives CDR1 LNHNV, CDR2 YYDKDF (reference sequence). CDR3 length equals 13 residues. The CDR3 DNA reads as TGTGCCACCAATGGACTAGTAACCGGGGAGCTGTTTTTT. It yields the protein CATNGLVTGELFF.

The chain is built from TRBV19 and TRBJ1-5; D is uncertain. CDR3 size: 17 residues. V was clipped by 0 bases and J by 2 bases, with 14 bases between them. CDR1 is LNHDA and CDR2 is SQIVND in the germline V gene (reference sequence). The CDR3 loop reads CASSIDKRPAGNQPQHF. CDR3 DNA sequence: TGTGCCAGTAGTATAGACAAGCGGCCCGCGGGCAATCAGCCCCAGCATTTT.

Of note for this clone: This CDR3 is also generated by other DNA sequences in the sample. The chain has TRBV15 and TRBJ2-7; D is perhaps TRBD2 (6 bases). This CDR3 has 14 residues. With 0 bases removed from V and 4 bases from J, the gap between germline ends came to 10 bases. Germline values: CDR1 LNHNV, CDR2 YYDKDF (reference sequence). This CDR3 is CATSRDLGGYEQYF. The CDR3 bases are TGTGCCACCAGCAGAGATTTGGGGGGTTACGAGCAGTACTTC.

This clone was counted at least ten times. CDR3 DNA: TGTGCCAGCAGCCAAATAGGGGGGGGAGCACGCTACAATGAGCAGTTCTTC. Protein product: CASSQIGGGARYNEQFF. This chain joins TRBV3-1 (or the pseudogene TRBV3-2) and TRBJ2-1; weak D call: TRBD2 (7 bases). Between the trimmed V and J ends, which lost 2 bases and 3 bases, there was a span of 17 bases. The CDR3 contains 17 residues. CDR1 LGHDT and CDR2 YNNKEL come from the germline V gene (reference sequence).

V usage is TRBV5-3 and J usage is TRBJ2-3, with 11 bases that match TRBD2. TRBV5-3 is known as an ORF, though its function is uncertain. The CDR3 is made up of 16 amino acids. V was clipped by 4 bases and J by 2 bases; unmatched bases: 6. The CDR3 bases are TGTGCCAGAAGCGGGGGACTAGCGGAAAACACAGATACGCAGTATTTT. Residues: CARSGGLAENTDTQYF.

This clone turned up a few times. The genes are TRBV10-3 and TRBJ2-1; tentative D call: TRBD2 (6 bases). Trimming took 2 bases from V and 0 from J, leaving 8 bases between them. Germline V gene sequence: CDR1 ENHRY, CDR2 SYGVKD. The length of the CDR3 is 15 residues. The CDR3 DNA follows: TGTGCCATCAGTGAGGGTAGCGGCTCCTACAATGAGCAGTTCTTC. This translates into CAISEGSGSYNEQFF.

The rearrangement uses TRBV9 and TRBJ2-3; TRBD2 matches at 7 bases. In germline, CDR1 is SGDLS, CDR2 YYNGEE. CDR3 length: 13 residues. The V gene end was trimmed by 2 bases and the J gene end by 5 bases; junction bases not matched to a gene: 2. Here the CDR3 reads CASSVTSLDTQYF. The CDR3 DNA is TGTGCCAGCAGCGTGACTAGCTTAGATACGCAGTATTTT. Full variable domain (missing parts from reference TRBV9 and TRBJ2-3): DSGVTQTPKHLITATGQRVTLRCSPRSGDLSVYWYQQSLDQGLQFLIQYYNGEERAKGNILERFSAQQFPDLHSELNLSSLELGDSALYFCASSVTSLDTQYFGPGTRLTVL.

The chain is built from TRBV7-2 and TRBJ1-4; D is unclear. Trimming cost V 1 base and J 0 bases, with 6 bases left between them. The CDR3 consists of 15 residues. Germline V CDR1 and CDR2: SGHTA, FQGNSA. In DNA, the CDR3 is TGTGCCAGCAGCTTAGTAGGAGCAACTAATGAAAAACTGTTTTTT. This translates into CASSLVGATNEKLFF.

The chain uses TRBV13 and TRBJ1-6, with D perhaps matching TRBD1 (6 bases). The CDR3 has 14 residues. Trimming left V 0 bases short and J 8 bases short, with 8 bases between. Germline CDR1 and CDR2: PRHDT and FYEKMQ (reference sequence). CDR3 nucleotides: TGTGCCAGCAGCTTAGGTTCAGGGGATTCACCCCTCCACTTT. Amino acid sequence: CASSLGSGDSPLHF.

CDR3 sequence: CASSQVEQGEAFF. The DNA for the CDR3 is TGTGCCAGCAGCCAAGTGGAGCAGGGGGAAGCTTTCTTT. The chain uses TRBV3-1 (or the pseudogene TRBV3-2) and TRBJ1-1; D may be TRBD1 (6 bases). This CDR3 is 13 amino acids long. Germline V gene lookup returns CDR1 LGHDT and CDR2 YNNKEL (reference sequence). V was pared by 1 base and J by 8 bases, with 11 bases between.

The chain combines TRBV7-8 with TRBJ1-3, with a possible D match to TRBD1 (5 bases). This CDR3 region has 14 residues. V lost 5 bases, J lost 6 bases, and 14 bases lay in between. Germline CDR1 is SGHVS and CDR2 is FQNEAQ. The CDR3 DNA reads TGTGCCAGCAGCCGCCAATGGGGCGAAAACACCATATATTTT. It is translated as CASSRQWGENTIYF.

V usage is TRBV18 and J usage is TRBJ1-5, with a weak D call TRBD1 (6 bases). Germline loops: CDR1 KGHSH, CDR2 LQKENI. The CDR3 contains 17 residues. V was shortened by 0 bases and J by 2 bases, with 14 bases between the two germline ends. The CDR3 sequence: CASSPPGQSRGNQPQHF. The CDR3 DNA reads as TGTGCCAGCTCACCACCAGGACAGTCTAGGGGCAATCAGCCCCAGCATTTT.

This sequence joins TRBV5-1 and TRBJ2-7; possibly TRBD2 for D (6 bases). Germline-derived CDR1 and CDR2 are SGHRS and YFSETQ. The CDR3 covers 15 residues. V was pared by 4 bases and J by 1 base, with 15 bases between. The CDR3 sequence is CASSPGGSVSYEQYF. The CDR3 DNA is TGCGCCAGCAGCCCCGGGGGTAGCGTATCCTACGAGCAGTACTTC.

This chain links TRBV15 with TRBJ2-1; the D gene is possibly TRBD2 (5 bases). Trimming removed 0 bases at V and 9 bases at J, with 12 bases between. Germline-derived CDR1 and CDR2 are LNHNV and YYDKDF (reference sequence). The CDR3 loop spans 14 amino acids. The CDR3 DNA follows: TGTGCCACCAGCAGAGATCTCTTTAGCGTTGAGCAGTTCTTC. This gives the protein CATSRDLFSVEQFF.

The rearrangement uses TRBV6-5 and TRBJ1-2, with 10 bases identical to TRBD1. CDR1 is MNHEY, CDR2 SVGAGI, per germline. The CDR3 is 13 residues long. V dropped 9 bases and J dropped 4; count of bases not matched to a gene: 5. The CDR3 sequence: CASSGQGFYGYTF. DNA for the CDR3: TGTGCCAGTTCGGGACAGGGGTTCTATGGCTACACCTTC.

CDR3 residues: CASSPGLAGTYEQYF. CDR3 coding DNA: TGTGCCAGTAGTCCCGGACTAGCGGGAACCTACGAGCAGTACTTC. V gene TRBV19 combines with J gene TRBJ2-7; 12 bases fit TRBD2. V lost 5 bases and J lost 2; bases outside the gene matches: 4. The CDR3 is 15 residues long. The germline V gene encodes CDR1 LNHDA and CDR2 SQIVND (reference sequence).

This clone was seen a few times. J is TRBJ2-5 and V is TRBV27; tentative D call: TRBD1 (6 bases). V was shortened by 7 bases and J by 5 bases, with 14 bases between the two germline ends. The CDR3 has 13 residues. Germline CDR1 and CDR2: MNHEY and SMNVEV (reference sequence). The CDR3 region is CASMRQAGETQYF. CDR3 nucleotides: TGTGCCAGCATGCGACAGGCCGGGGAGACCCAGTACTTC.

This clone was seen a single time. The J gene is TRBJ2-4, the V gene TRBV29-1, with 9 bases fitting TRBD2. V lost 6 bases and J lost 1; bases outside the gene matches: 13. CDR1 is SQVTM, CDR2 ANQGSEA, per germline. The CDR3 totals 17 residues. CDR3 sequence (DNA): TGCAGCGTCGTGGGGGCGGGAGGGCCGGTTGCCAAAAACATTCAGTACTTC. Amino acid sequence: CSVVGAGGPVAKNIQYF.

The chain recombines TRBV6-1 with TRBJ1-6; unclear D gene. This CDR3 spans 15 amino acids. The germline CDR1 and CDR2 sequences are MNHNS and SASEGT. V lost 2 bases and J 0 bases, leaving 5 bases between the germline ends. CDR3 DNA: TGTGCCAGCAGTGAATCGAGCTCCTATAATTCACCCCTCCACTTT. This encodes CASSESSSYNSPLHF.

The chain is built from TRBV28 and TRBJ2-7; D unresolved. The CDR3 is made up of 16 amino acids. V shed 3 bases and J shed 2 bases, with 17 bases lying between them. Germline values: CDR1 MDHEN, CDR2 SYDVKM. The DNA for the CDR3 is TGTGCCAGCAGTTTCTCATCTCTAGGCTCTACCTACGAGCAGTACTTC. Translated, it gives CASSFSSLGSTYEQYF. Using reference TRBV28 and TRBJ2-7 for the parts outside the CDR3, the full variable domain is DVKVTQSSRYLVKRTGEKVFLECVQDMDHENMFWYRQDPGLGLRLIYFSYDVKMKEKGDIPEGYSVSREKKERFSLILESASTNQTSMYLCASSFSSLGSTYEQYFGPGTRLTVT.

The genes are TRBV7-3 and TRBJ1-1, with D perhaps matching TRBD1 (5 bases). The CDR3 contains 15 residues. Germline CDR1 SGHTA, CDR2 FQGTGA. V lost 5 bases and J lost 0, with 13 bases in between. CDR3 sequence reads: CASSPFGGVNTEAFF. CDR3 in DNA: TGTGCCAGCAGCCCTTTCGGGGGGGTGAACACTGAAGCTTTCTTT.

CDR3 protein: CASSPGIETSPLHF. The CDR3 DNA is TGTGCCAGCAGTCCCGGGATAGAAACTTCACCCCTCCACTTT. This chain connects TRBV6-4 to TRBJ1-6; D not resolved. Deletions cut 5 bases from V and 9 bases from J, with 14 bases between. Germline V gives CDR1 MRHNA, CDR2 SNTAGT. This CDR3 is built from 14 residues.

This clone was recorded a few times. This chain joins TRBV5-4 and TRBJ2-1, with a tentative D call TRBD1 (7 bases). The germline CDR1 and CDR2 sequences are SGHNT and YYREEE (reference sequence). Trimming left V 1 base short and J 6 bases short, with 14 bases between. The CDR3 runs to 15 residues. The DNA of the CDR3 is TGTGCCAGCAGCTTGTCGCGACAGGGAGGCAATGAGCAGTTCTTC. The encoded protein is CASSLSRQGGNEQFF. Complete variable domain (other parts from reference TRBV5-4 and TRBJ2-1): ETGVTQSPTHLIKTRGQQVTLRCSSQSGHNTVSWYQQALGQGPQFIFQYYREEENGRGNFPPRFSGLQFPNYSSELNVNALELDDSALYLCASSLSRQGGNEQFFGPGTRLTVL.

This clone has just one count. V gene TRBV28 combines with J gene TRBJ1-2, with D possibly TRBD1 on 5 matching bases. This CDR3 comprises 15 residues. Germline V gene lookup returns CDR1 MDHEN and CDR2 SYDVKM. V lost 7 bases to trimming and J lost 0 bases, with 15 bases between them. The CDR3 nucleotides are TGTGCCAGCAACCCCTGGGGACTGTCTAACTATGGCTACACCTTC. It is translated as CASNPWGLSNYGYTF.

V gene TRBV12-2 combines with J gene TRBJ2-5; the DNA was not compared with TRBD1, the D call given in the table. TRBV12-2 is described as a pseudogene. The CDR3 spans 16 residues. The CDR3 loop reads CASRLRLQQGEETQYF. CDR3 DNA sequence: TGTGCAAGTCGCTTACGTCTGCAACAGGGGGAAGAGACCCAGTACTTC.

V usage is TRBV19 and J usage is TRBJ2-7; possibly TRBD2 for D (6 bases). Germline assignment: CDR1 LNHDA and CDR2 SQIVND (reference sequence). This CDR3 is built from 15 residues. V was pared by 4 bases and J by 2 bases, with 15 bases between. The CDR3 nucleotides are TGTGCCAGTAGTAAGCAAACCGGGGGAACCTACGAGCAGTACTTC. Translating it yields CASSKQTGGTYEQYF.

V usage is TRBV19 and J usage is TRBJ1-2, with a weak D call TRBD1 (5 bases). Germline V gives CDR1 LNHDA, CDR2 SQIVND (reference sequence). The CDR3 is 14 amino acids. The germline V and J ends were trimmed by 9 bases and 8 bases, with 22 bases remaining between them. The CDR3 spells CASSPAAGGGGYTF. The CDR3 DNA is TGTGCCAGCAGCCCAGCGGCCGGGGGAGGGGGCTACACCTTC.